This T cell receptor beta chain was sequenced during a study of a mutant IDH1 vaccine in newly diagnosed glioma. Study-level background: Vaccines began 4-6 weeks after radiotherapy alone, or with temozolomide cycles.

CDR3 size: 13 residues. The ends lost 3 bases at V and 5 bases at J; junction bases unmatched: 3. Germline assignment: CDR1 MNHEY and CDR2 SVGAGI. Time point indicated: week 11, during vaccination. All doses held 300 ug of mutant IDH1 20-mer peptide, with topical imiquimod. The repertoire was sequenced with immunoSEQ multiplex PCR; TCRdb's copy has only in-frame clones and lacks some. In the table there are roughly 110,000 clones, roughly 90% of which are singletons. As to this clone: What it binds is unknown.

This specimen was PBMCs, taken from a glioma patient whose treatment included an IDH1 peptide vaccine. This sequence joins TRBV6-5 and TRBJ2-5; 7 bases align to TRBD1. The source of this sequence is a woman aged 45 to 65 with glioma. This chain's CDR3 is CASSYTRGETQYF. CDR3 DNA sequence: TGTGCCAGCAGTTATACCAGGGGGGAGACCCAGTACTTC.